Following are 20 T cell receptor beta chains from one sample sequenced in a study of T cell responses to AZD1222 COVID-19 vaccine. Using immunoSEQ multiplex PCR, the repertoire was profiled, and TCRdb retains in-frame clones only, with some absent. The sample has about 120,000 clones, around 89% seen once; the top ten hold roughly 11%. The specimen was peripheral blood, collected on day 0 of MenACWY control vaccination. Source of these receptors: an adult in good health.

The chain couples TRBV11-2 to TRBJ1-1; D is uncertain. V gave up 3 bases and J gave up 4 bases, with 9 bases separating them. CDR1 and CDR2 (germline): SGHAT, FQNNGV. The length of the CDR3 is 13 residues. CDR3 amino acids: CASSFARSTEAFF. CDR3 nucleotide sequence: TGTGCCAGCAGCTTTGCAAGATCCACTGAAGCTTTCTTT.

The chain is built from TRBV7-3 and TRBJ2-3; D perhaps matches TRBD2 (7 bases). In germline, CDR1 is SGHTA, CDR2 FQGTGA. CDR3 length: 17 residues. The V end was cut by 5 bases, the J end by 0 bases, with 18 bases between. CDR3 sequence: CASSPGPGGLSTDTQYF. The CDR3 bases are TGTGCCAGCAGCCCTGGGCCCGGGGGGCTTAGCACAGATACGCAGTATTTT.

The chain has TRBV2 and TRBJ2-7; D is unclear. The V and J ends lost 7 bases and 3 bases respectively, with 10 bases between them. The V gene's germline CDR1 is SNHLY and CDR2 FYNNEI. This CDR3 comprises 12 residues. CDR3 loop: CASKAADYEQYF. The CDR3 nucleotides are TGTGCCAGCAAGGCGGCAGACTACGAGCAGTACTTC.

The chain carries TRBV7-2 and TRBJ2-3; D may be TRBD2 (6 bases). CDR1 and CDR2 from the germline V gene are SGHTA and FQGNSA. Trimming removed 0 bases from V and 1 base from J, with 11 bases in between. The CDR3 totals 16 residues. The CDR3 nucleotides read TGTGCCAGCAGCTTAGCGTCGGGGGTGGGCACAGATACGCAGTATTTT. This gives the protein CASSLASGVGTDTQYF. The full variable domain, rest sourced from reference TRBV7-2 and TRBJ2-3, is GAGVSQSPSNKVTEKGKDVELRCDPISGHTALYWYRQSLGQGLEFLIYFQGNSAPDKSGLPSDRFSAERTGGSVSTLTIQRTQQEDSAVYLCASSLASGVGTDTQYFGPGTRLTVL.

The CDR3 region has the DNA TGTGCCAGCAGCGTTACCACAGGGTACCCCGGGGAGCTGTTTTTT. This encodes CASSVTTGYPGELFF. The chain recombines TRBV9 with TRBJ2-2; tentative D call: TRBD1 (6 bases). The CDR3 length is 15 residues. The germline CDR1 and CDR2 sequences are SGDLS and YYNGEE. Trimming left V 2 bases short and J 6 bases short, with 14 bases between.

Only one count was recorded for this clone. The chain is built from TRBV15 and TRBJ2-7, with 14 positions matching TRBD2. The germline gives CDR1 LNHNV, CDR2 YYDKDF (reference sequence). The CDR3 is 16 residues long. J gave up 6 bases and V 3 bases, and 7 bases lay outside the gene matches. CDR3 sequence: CATSSAGLAGEGEQYF. The CDR3, as DNA: TGTGCCACCAGCAGTGCGGGACTAGCGGGAGAAGGCGAGCAGTACTTC.

This clone was seen once. The gene calls are TRBV10-3 and TRBJ1-1, with a weak D call TRBD1 (5 bases). With 6 bases removed from V and 3 bases from J, the gap between germline ends came to 14 bases. CDR3 length: 14 amino acids. From germline, CDR1 is ENHRY and CDR2 SYGVKD. The CDR3: CAISGARGYTEAFF. The CDR3 DNA follows: TGTGCCATCAGCGGCGCGCGGGGGTACACTGAAGCTTTCTTT.

The chain recombines TRBV19 with TRBJ2-7; D might be TRBD1 or TRBD2, each matching 5 bases. The CDR3 length is 16 residues. The ends were cut back, 1 base at V and 0 bases at J, with 13 bases in the middle. Germline CDR1 LNHDA, CDR2 SQIVND (reference sequence). The CDR3 sequence is CASSIGGAKLSYEQYF. DNA of the CDR3: TGTGCCAGTAGTATAGGAGGGGCCAAACTCTCCTACGAGCAGTACTTC.

This chain links TRBV9 with TRBJ2-7, with 10 bases aligning to TRBD2. V shed 5 bases and J 0 bases; nucleotides not matched to a gene: 5. Germline V lookup: CDR1 SGDLS, CDR2 YYNGEE. This CDR3 region has 15 residues. This CDR3 is CASSLTSGNSYEQYF. In DNA form, the CDR3 reads TGTGCCAGCAGTCTAACTAGCGGGAACTCCTACGAGCAGTACTTC.

V and J are TRBV7-7 and TRBJ1-3, with 8 bases matching TRBD1. Per germline, CDR1 SSHAT and CDR2 FNYEAQ (reference sequence). Trimming cost V 3 bases and J 2 bases; bases outside gene matches: 24. This CDR3 has 22 amino acids. The CDR3 sequence: CASSFPGQARYSFIKTGNTIYF. Here the CDR3 DNA reads TGTGCCAGCAGCTTCCCGGGACAGGCCCGGTATTCCTTCATAAAAACTGGAAACACCATATATTTT. The full variable domain, completed using reference TRBV7-7 and TRBJ1-3, is GAGVSQSPRYKVTKRGQDVTLRCDPISSHATLYWYQQALGQGPEFLTYFNYEAQPDKSGLPSDRFSAERPEGSISTLTIQRTEQRDSAMYRCASSFPGQARYSFIKTGNTIYFGEGSWLTVV.

This clone came up once. V and J are TRBV4-3 and TRBJ2-7, with 9 bases aligning to TRBD2. In germline, CDR1 is LGHNA, CDR2 YSLEER. This CDR3 has 14 amino acids. V lost 6 bases, J lost 2 bases, and 5 bases stayed unmatched. The CDR3 loop reads CASSPTSGAYEQYF. CDR3 nucleotides: TGCGCCAGCAGTCCGACTAGCGGCGCCTACGAGCAGTACTTC.

V gene TRBV7-9 combines with J gene TRBJ2-7; D gene uncertain. CDR3 length equals 17 residues. V was trimmed by 0 bases and J by 2 bases, leaving 17 bases between them. Germline CDR1 reads SEHNR; CDR2 reads FQNEAQ (reference sequence). The CDR3 DNA is TGTGCCAGCAGCTTAGCGTCCCAGGAGAGCCCCGCCTACGAGCAGTACTTC. This sequence encodes CASSLASQESPAYEQYF.

The V gene is TRBV12-3 or TRBV12-4, the J gene TRBJ1-4; D remains unclear. The CDR3 length is 13 residues. The V gene lost 1 base and the J gene lost 10 bases, with 10 bases spanning the gap. The CDR3 region has the DNA TGTGCCAGCAGTTTAGTGGAGACGCGAAAACTGTTTTTT. Encoded protein: CASSLVETRKLFF.

This clone was counted a single time. CDR3 in DNA: TGTGCCAGCAGCCTACCTCGGGACAGGGGGCGCAGTCCCCACTCTGGGGCCAACGTCCTGACTTTC. This codes for CASSLPRDRGRSPHSGANVLTF. This chain links TRBV7-3 with TRBJ2-6; 12 positions agree with TRBD1. V lost 5 bases to trimming and J lost 0 bases; unmatched junction nucleotides: 17. Germline CDR1 SGHTA, CDR2 FQGTGA. CDR3 size: 22 residues.

The rearrangement links TRBV6-6 to TRBJ1-2; maybe TRBD1 (5 bases). V lost 0 bases, J lost 2 bases, and 10 bases lay in between. This CDR3 contains 15 residues. The germline V gene has CDR1 MNHNY and CDR2 SVGAGI (reference sequence). DNA for the CDR3: TGTGCCAGCAGTTACTCTCGGACAAACAACTATGGCTACACCTTC. Protein product: CASSYSRTNNYGYTF.

The chain is built from TRBV7-2 and TRBJ2-7; D not resolved. The CDR3 covers 15 residues. Germline V lookup: CDR1 SGHTA, CDR2 FQGNSA. V lost 0 bases to trimming and J lost 2 bases, with 11 bases between them. CDR3 sequence (DNA): TGTGCCAGCAGCTTAGCGCGTGGGATTGCCTACGAGCAGTACTTC. It yields the protein CASSLARGIAYEQYF.

This clone was counted a single time. The chain links TRBV7-6 to TRBJ2-7; D is perhaps TRBD1 (6 bases). Trimming pared 1 base from V and 4 bases from J, leaving 17 bases between. Looked up from germline, CDR1 is SGHVS and CDR2 is FNYEAQ. There are 16 residues in the CDR3. The CDR3, as DNA: TGTGCCAGCAGCTTAGGTTCGGTACAGGGAAATTACGAGCAGTACTTC. It yields the protein CASSLGSVQGNYEQYF.

This chain uses TRBV6-5 with TRBJ2-7; a weak D match, TRBD1 (6 bases). Per germline, CDR1 MNHEY and CDR2 SVGAGI. The CDR3 has 14 amino acids. Trimming cost V 2 bases and J 2 bases, with 10 bases left between them. The chain's CDR3 is CASSYEGQPYEQYF. The CDR3 nucleotides read TGTGCCAGCAGTTACGAAGGACAGCCCTACGAGCAGTACTTC.

This chain joins TRBV30 and TRBJ1-4; TRBD1 matches at 7 bases. This CDR3 spans 15 amino acids. The germline CDR1 and CDR2 sequences are GTSNPN and SVGIG (reference sequence). With V trimmed by 0 bases and J by 7 bases, 8 bases remained unmatched. The CDR3 sequence: CAWSVTDRVSEKLFF. CDR3 nucleotides: TGTGCCTGGAGTGTAACTGACAGGGTTAGTGAAAAACTGTTTTTT.

The chain is built from TRBV6-5 and TRBJ2-1; TRBD2 matches at 10 bases. The CDR3 is 16 residues long. Germline loops: CDR1 MNHEY, CDR2 SVGAGI. V lost 2 bases to trimming and J lost 7 bases; unmatched junction nucleotides: 8. The CDR3 DNA sequence: TGTGCCAGCAGTTACAAGTTCCTAGCGGGAGCAAATGAGCAGTTCTTC. Its translation: CASSYKFLAGANEQFF.